These 30 T cell receptor beta chains were all obtained from the same sample, sequenced in a study of blood T cell repertoires in COVID-19. This table comes from immunoSEQ multiplex PCR, and its TCRdb copy is limited to in-frame clones, with some not included. The repertoire has 150,000 to 200,000 clones, roughly nine tenths of them found once; the top ten carry 20% to 30%. The source material was peripheral blood. The receptors were sampled from a man in his sixties with acute or convalescent COVID-19.

With respect to this clone: At the DNA level, this CDR3 is encoded by other sequences in the same sample as well. CDR3 DNA: TGCGCCAGCAGCCGGACTAGCGGCAACACCGGGGAGCTGTTTTTT. This sequence encodes CASSRTSGNTGELFF. The chain joins TRBV5-1 to TRBJ2-2; 10 positions match TRBD2. The CDR3 has 15 amino acids. Germline V gene data show CDR1 as SGHRS and CDR2 as YFSETQ. Trimming at V came to 4 bases and at J to 2 bases, leaving 2 bases not matched to a gene.

This chain uses TRBV24-1 with TRBJ2-1, with D maybe TRBD1 (5 bases). Germline loops: CDR1 KGHDR, CDR2 SFDVKD. Trimming removed 3 bases from V and 4 bases from J, with 18 bases in between. This CDR3 has 17 residues. DNA of the CDR3: TGTGCCACCAGTGATGCCTTGGGGCAGGGTTCATACAATGAGCAGTTCTTC. It translates to CATSDALGQGSYNEQFF.

The J gene is TRBJ2-7, the V gene TRBV5-1; D might be TRBD2 (5 bases). Trimming took 4 bases from V and 0 from J, leaving 8 bases between them. The CDR3 consists of 13 residues. Germline CDR1 reads SGHRS; CDR2 reads YFSETQ. CDR3 sequence reads: CASSTGSSYEQYV. CDR3 DNA: TGCGCCAGCAGCACGGGGAGCTCCTACGAGCAGTACGTC.

The rearrangement links TRBV29-1 to TRBJ2-2, with D perhaps matching TRBD1 (6 bases). Germline V CDR1 and CDR2: SQVTM, ANQGSEA. V was trimmed by 7 bases and J by 7 bases, leaving 16 bases between them. CDR3 length equals 13 residues. The CDR3 DNA sequence: TGCAGCGGGTGGGGACAAGCTATCGGGGAGCTGTTTTTT. Translating it yields CSGWGQAIGELFF.

V and J are TRBV27 and TRBJ2-5; D is undetermined. CDR1 and CDR2 from the germline V gene are MNHEY and SMNVEV (reference sequence). Trimming pared 5 bases from V and 5 bases from J, leaving 12 bases between. CDR3 length: 13 amino acids. In DNA, the CDR3 is TGTGCCAGCAGTCCATTGCGGTGGGAGACCCAGTACTTC. Translated, it gives CASSPLRWETQYF.

V and J are TRBV30 and TRBJ1-2; no firm D call. CDR3 length: 11 amino acids. Trimming cost V 3 bases and J 7 bases, with 9 bases left between them. Germline loops: CDR1 GTSNPN, CDR2 SVGIG (reference sequence). For the CDR3, the DNA is TGTGCCTGGAGGTTCACTGGTGGCTACACCTTC. It codes for CAWRFTGGYTF.

Details on this clone: The sample carries other DNA sequences with the same CDR3. V usage is TRBV5-1 and J usage is TRBJ1-3; 9 bases are a match to TRBD1. Germline CDR1 is SGHRS and CDR2 is YFSETQ. With 2 bases clipped from V and 2 bases from J, the junction kept 5 bases outside the gene matches. There are 16 residues in the CDR3. Here the CDR3 DNA reads TGCGCCAGCAGCTTCGGGACAGGGAGGGCTGGAAACACCATATATTTT. It yields the protein CASSFGTGRAGNTIYF.

The CDR3: CAWSPTGGGRNGYTF. DNA for the CDR3: TGTGCCTGGAGTCCTACAGGGGGCGGACGGAATGGCTACACCTTC. The chain is built from TRBV30 and TRBJ1-2; 9 bases fit TRBD1. J gave up 6 bases and V 2 bases, and 10 bases lay outside the gene matches. Per the germline V gene, CDR1 is GTSNPN and CDR2 is SVGIG (reference sequence). This CDR3 is 15 amino acids long.

This rearrangement joins TRBV25-1 to TRBJ1-6, with D maybe TRBD1 (6 bases). The CDR3 contains 17 residues. Germline assignment: CDR1 MGHDK and CDR2 SYGVNS. The V gene lost 3 bases and the J gene lost 7 bases, with 19 bases spanning the gap. CDR3 region: CASSDQTNQGRNSPLHF. CDR3 nucleotide sequence: TGTGCCAGCAGTGACCAAACGAATCAGGGGAGAAATTCACCCCTCCACTTT.

The V and J genes are TRBV7-3 and TRBJ2-3; no reliable D call. Trimming took 3 bases from V and 1 from J, leaving 11 bases between them. This CDR3 region has 15 residues. Germline CDR1 and CDR2: SGHTA and FQGTGA. The CDR3 reads CASSFTGFGTDTQYF. In DNA form, the CDR3 reads TGTGCCAGCAGCTTTACCGGGTTTGGCACAGATACGCAGTATTTT.

This chain links TRBV6-6 with TRBJ1-5, with TRBD1 identical over 9 bases. CDR3 length: 16 residues. In germline, CDR1 is MNHNY, CDR2 SVGAGI (reference sequence). The V segment lost 4 bases and the J segment 11 bases; nucleotides outside the gene matches: 15. CDR3 amino acids: CASSSPRTGARGAQHF. The CDR3 DNA reads TGTGCCAGCAGTTCCCCACGGACAGGGGCCCGGGGAGCCCAGCATTTT.

The chain joins TRBV5-4 to TRBJ2-1, with D possibly being TRBD1 (5 bases). CDR3 length: 15 residues. Germline values: CDR1 SGHNT, CDR2 YYREEE (reference sequence). Trimming shortened V by 4 bases and J by 5 bases, and 16 bases separated the two germline ends. The CDR3 nucleotides are TGTGCCAGCAGCCTGGCGGCGGCAGGGAACAATGAGCAGTTCTTC. It encodes CASSLAAAGNNEQFF.

The chain has TRBV7-9 and TRBJ1-2; 9 bases fit TRBD1. After removal of 1 base from V and 3 bases from J, the junction contained 6 bases not matched to a gene. CDR3 length equals 16 residues. Germline V gives CDR1 SEHNR, CDR2 FQNEAQ (reference sequence). CDR3 residues: CASSLEGQGFYYGYTF. In DNA, the CDR3 is TGTGCCAGCAGCTTAGAGGGACAGGGCTTTTACTATGGCTACACCTTC.

This chain uses TRBV18 with TRBJ1-5, with D possibly being TRBD1 (5 bases). V was shortened by 5 bases and J by 7 bases, with 12 bases between the two germline ends. The CDR3 extends over 13 amino acids. Germline V lookup: CDR1 KGHSH, CDR2 LQKENI. The DNA for the CDR3 is TGTGCCAGCTCAGAGCAGGGTGACCAGCCCCAGCATTTT. It is translated as CASSEQGDQPQHF.

The rearrangement joins TRBV11-2 to TRBJ1-2, with D tentatively TRBD1 (6 bases). The CDR3 is 13 residues long. Germline V gives CDR1 SGHAT, CDR2 FQNNGV. V was shortened by 5 bases and J by 4 bases, with 11 bases between the two germline ends. The CDR3 here is CASSLTGLYGYTF. CDR3 DNA: TGTGCCAGCAGCCTGACAGGCCTCTATGGCTACACCTTC.

This clone has just one count. The V gene is TRBV4-2, the J gene TRBJ2-3; D unclear. The CDR3 covers 14 residues. V shed 0 bases and J shed 4 bases, with 8 bases lying between them. Germline V gene data show CDR1 as LGHNA and CDR2 as YNFKEQ. The CDR3 spells CASSQDRLSDTQYF. The CDR3 nucleotides are TGTGCCAGCAGCCAAGACAGGTTATCAGATACGCAGTATTTT.

This clone came up a few times. This chain connects TRBV10-3 to TRBJ2-1, with D possibly matching TRBD2 (5 bases). V dropped 5 bases and J dropped 2 bases, with 7 bases sitting between them. CDR3 length equals 13 residues. The germline V gene encodes CDR1 ENHRY and CDR2 SYGVKD. CDR3: CAISLRAYNEQFF. CDR3 coding DNA: TGTGCCATCAGTTTGAGGGCCTACAATGAGCAGTTCTTC.

The rearrangement joins TRBV6-1 to TRBJ2-7; weak D call: TRBD1 (5 bases). The CDR3 length is 13 residues. From germline, CDR1 is MNHNS and CDR2 SASEGT. Trimming removed 2 bases at V and 9 bases at J, with 14 bases between. The CDR3 here is CASSETGQGRQYF. Written as DNA, the CDR3 is TGTGCCAGCAGTGAAACCGGGCAGGGAAGGCAGTACTTC.

The J gene is TRBJ1-6, the V gene TRBV2; D gene uncertain. The V end lost 3 bases, the J end lost 6 bases, and 9 bases lay between the germline ends. The V gene's germline CDR1 is SNHLY and CDR2 FYNNEI. This CDR3 is 14 amino acids long. CDR3 DNA: TGTGCCAGCAGTGACGGACGGGGTAATTCACCCCTCCACTTT. This translates into CASSDGRGNSPLHF.

The rearrangement links TRBV6-6 to TRBJ2-7, with a possible D match to TRBD2 (6 bases). Germline V gene data show CDR1 as MNHNY and CDR2 as SVGAGI (reference sequence). This CDR3 contains 13 residues. V lost 5 bases, J lost 3 bases, and 11 bases lay in between. CDR3 DNA sequence: TGTGCCAGCAGTGGGGCGGGGAGCTACGAGCAGTACGTC. This gives the protein CASSGAGSYEQYV.

As DNA, the CDR3 is TGTGCCAGCAGCCCATATACAGGGATCGCGAACACCGGGGAGCTGTTTTTT. Amino acids: CASSPYTGIANTGELFF. The chain recombines TRBV7-3 with TRBJ2-2; tentatively, D is TRBD1 (6 bases). Germline CDR1 is SGHTA and CDR2 is FQGTGA. The V end was cut by 5 bases, the J end by 0 bases, with 16 bases between. This CDR3 comprises 17 residues. The full variable domain, with the rest looked up from reference TRBV7-3 and TRBJ2-2, is GAGVSQTPSNKVTEKGKYVELRCDPISGHTALYWYRQSLGQGPEFLIYFQGTGAADDSGLPNDRFFAVRPEGSVSTLKIQRTERGDSAVYLCASSPYTGIANTGELFFGEGSRLTVL.

The genes are TRBV6-5 and TRBJ1-1; D is uncertain. Germline CDR1 reads MNHEY; CDR2 reads SVGAGI. Trimming removed 7 bases at V and 6 bases at J, with 18 bases between. The CDR3 loop spans 14 amino acids. In DNA, the CDR3 is TGTGCCAGCATCCCACCCGGACCGAGGGCTGAAGCTTTCTTT. It specifies CASIPPGPRAEAFF.

The genes are TRBV10-3 and TRBJ2-5, with a tentative D call TRBD2 (5 bases). Germline V gene data show CDR1 as ENHRY and CDR2 as SYGVKD. The CDR3 length is 13 residues. Trimming stripped 3 bases from V and 1 base from J, with 6 bases between. In DNA form, the CDR3 reads TGTGCCATCAGTGACGGGGTCCAAGAGACCCAGTACTTC. Residues: CAISDGVQETQYF.

This CDR3 is CASSLEAGWNSPLHF. CDR3 nucleotides: TGTGCCAGCAGCCTCGAGGCGGGGTGGAATTCACCCCTCCACTTT. The V gene is TRBV3-1 (or the pseudogene TRBV3-2), the J gene TRBJ1-6; D uncertain. The CDR3 is 15 residues long. The germline V and J ends were trimmed by 4 bases and 7 bases, with 14 bases remaining between them. The germline V gene has CDR1 LGHDT and CDR2 YNNKEL (reference sequence).

This chain connects TRBV19 to TRBJ1-2; 8 bases fit TRBD1. After removal of 9 bases from V and 3 bases from J, the junction contained 12 bases not matched to a gene. Germline V gene data show CDR1 as LNHDA and CDR2 as SQIVND (reference sequence). This CDR3 is 15 amino acids long. CDR3 nucleotide sequence: TGTGCCAGCAGAAAGCCCCGGACAGGGTACTATGGCTACACCTTC. Translating gives CASRKPRTGYYGYTF.

V and J are TRBV7-9 and TRBJ1-4; no reliable D call. Trimming cost V 2 bases and J 0 bases, with 7 bases left between them. The length of the CDR3 is 15 residues. Germline loops: CDR1 SEHNR, CDR2 FQNEAQ (reference sequence). The CDR3 DNA sequence: TGTGCCAGCAGCTTACCCGTTGCAACTAATGAAAAACTGTTTTTT. Amino acid sequence: CASSLPVATNEKLFF.

The CDR3 protein is CASSATGVPSNQPQHF. The CDR3 DNA is TGTGCCAGCAGCGCCACAGGGGTTCCTAGCAATCAGCCCCAGCATTTT. V gene TRBV5-5 combines with J gene TRBJ1-5; 7 bases line up with TRBD1. Trimming cost V 4 bases and J 0 bases; bases outside gene matches: 7. The CDR3 spans 16 residues. Germline V CDR1 and CDR2: SGHKS, YYEKEE (reference sequence). The full variable domain, completed using reference TRBV5-5 and TRBJ1-5, is DAGVTQSPTHLIKTRGQQVTLRCSPISGHKSVSWYQQVLGQGPQFIFQYYEKEERGRGNFPDRFSARQFPNYSSELNVNALLLGDSALYLCASSATGVPSNQPQHFGDGTRLSIL.

The DNA of the CDR3 is TGTGCCAGCAGCTTGTATGGGGGGGAGGCTGAAGCTTTCTTT. It encodes CASSLYGGEAEAFF. The rearrangement uses TRBV7-3 and TRBJ1-1; D is perhaps TRBD1 (5 bases). The CDR3 length is 14 residues. In germline, CDR1 is SGHTA, CDR2 FQGTGA. V was trimmed by 3 bases and J by 6 bases, leaving 14 bases between them. The full variable domain, its missing parts supplied by reference TRBV7-3 and TRBJ1-1, is GAGVSQTPSNKVTEKGKYVELRCDPISGHTALYWYRQSLGQGPEFLIYFQGTGAADDSGLPNDRFFAVRPEGSVSTLKIQRTERGDSAVYLCASSLYGGEAEAFFGQGTRLTVV.

This rearrangement joins TRBV27 to TRBJ1-5; 9 bases fit TRBD1. This CDR3 region has 15 residues. The germline V gene encodes CDR1 MNHEY and CDR2 SMNVEV (reference sequence). Trimming removed 6 bases from V and 4 bases from J; junction bases left unmatched: 7. This chain's CDR3 is CASSTDRGVNQPQHF. CDR3 coding DNA: TGTGCCAGCAGCACCGACAGGGGGGTGAATCAGCCCCAGCATTTT.

This clone appeared once. The gene calls are TRBV2 and TRBJ2-1; D is uncertain. With 4 bases removed from V and 5 bases from J, the gap between germline ends came to 9 bases. This CDR3 comprises 13 residues. CDR1 is SNHLY and CDR2 is FYNNEI in the germline V gene. CDR3 protein: CASSGYMDNEQFF. Here the CDR3 DNA reads TGTGCCAGCAGTGGTTACATGGACAATGAGCAGTTCTTC.